This T cell receptor (beta chain) is drawn from a study of blood T cell repertoires in COVID-19. This CDR3 is 15 amino acids long. Losses at the gene ends were 6 bases for V and 7 bases for J; bases not matched to a gene: 11. Germline CDR1 LNHDA, CDR2 SQIVND (reference sequence). Assay: immunoSEQ multiplex PCR; the TCRdb copy retains only in-frame clones and omits some. The data hold over 95,000 clones, with approximately 84% observed a single time. The J gene is TRBJ1-2, the V gene TRBV19; 10 bases map to TRBD1. The clonotype was recovered from a man in his fifties with acute or convalescent COVID-19. Sequencing was done on a sample of peripheral blood. CDR3 in DNA: TGTGCCAGTAGCCTAGGGACAGGGGTCGGGCGTGGCTACACCTTC. This encodes CASSLGTGVGRGYTF. Looking up the rest from reference TRBV19 and TRBJ1-2 gives the full variable domain: DGGITQSPKYLFRKEGQNVTLSCEQNLNHDAMYWYRQDPGQGLRLIYYSQIVNDFQKGDIAEGYSVSREKKESFPLTVTSAQKNPTAFYLCASSLGTGVGRGYTFGSGTRLTVV.